These T cell receptor beta chains were read from a single sample in a study of blood T cell repertoires in COVID-19. The table came from immunoSEQ multiplex PCR; TCRdb's copy has only in-frame clones and leaves some out. The table records around 190,000 clones, about 88% of them present only once. The sample taken for sequencing was peripheral blood. These receptors came from a man under 40 with acute or convalescent COVID-19. Both conserved end residues are part of each CDR3. Fields, in order: V gene, D gene, clone size, J gene, CDR3 protein, CDR3 DNA. A D gene is named only where the DNA matches it firmly. Clone size, where shown, is once, few, many, or a class for clones that have expanded.

v_gene: TRBV5-1; d_gene: TRBD1; abundance: -; j_gene: TRBJ2-1; CDR3aa: CASSFLQGTYDEQFF; CDR3nt: TGCGCCAGCAGCTTTTTACAGGGGACGTACGATGAGCAGTTCTTC
v_gene: TRBV5-4; d_gene: TRBD1; abundance: -; j_gene: TRBJ1-2; CDR3aa: CASSLVGTGGRGYTF; CDR3nt: TGTGCCAGCAGCTTGGTAGGGACAGGGGGCCGAGGCTACACCTTC
v_gene: TRBV27; d_gene: TRBD1; abundance: -; j_gene: TRBJ1-6; CDR3aa: CASTKGTVYNSPLHF; CDR3nt: TGTGCCAGCACCAAAGGGACAGTCTATAATTCACCCCTCCACTTT
v_gene: TRBV2; d_gene: -; abundance: -; j_gene: TRBJ2-2; CDR3aa: CASSGFLSRAGELFF; CDR3nt: TGTGCCAGCAGTGGTTTCCTGTCCAGGGCCGGGGAGCTGTTTTTT
v_gene: TRBV11-2; d_gene: -; abundance: -; j_gene: TRBJ1-4; CDR3aa: CASSFSSVPEKLFF; CDR3nt: TGTGCCAGCAGCTTCAGTTCAGTCCCCGAAAAACTGTTTTTT
v_gene: TRBV10-3; d_gene: TRBD1; abundance: -; j_gene: TRBJ1-4; CDR3aa: CAIRAGTGTGATNEKLFF; CDR3nt: TGTGCCATCAGAGCCGGGACAGGGACCGGCGCAACTAATGAAAAACTGTTTTTT
v_gene: TRBV5-1; d_gene: -; abundance: -; j_gene: TRBJ1-2; CDR3aa: CASSAISGDYGYTF; CDR3nt: TGCGCCAGCAGCGCTATCTCAGGGGACTATGGCTACACCTTC
v_gene: TRBV27; d_gene: TRBD1; abundance: -; j_gene: TRBJ2-7; CDR3aa: CASSIGTGREQYF; CDR3nt: TGTGCCAGCAGTATCGGGACAGGCCGGGAGCAGTACTTC
v_gene: TRBV3-1/TRBV3-2; d_gene: -; abundance: few; j_gene: TRBJ1-1; CDR3aa: CASSRLQGTEAFF; CDR3nt: TGTGCCAGCAGCCGGTTACAGGGCACTGAAGCTTTCTTT
v_gene: TRBV3-1/TRBV3-2; d_gene: -; abundance: -; j_gene: TRBJ2-1; CDR3aa: CASSQSTPSTPTGVAGYNEQFF; CDR3nt: TGTGCCAGCAGCCAGTCTACTCCCTCCACCCCAACCGGGGTCGCGGGCTACAATGAGCAGTTCTTC
v_gene: TRBV19; d_gene: -; abundance: -; j_gene: TRBJ1-1; CDR3aa: CASSIEVTNEAFF; CDR3nt: TGTGCCAGTAGTATAGAAGTAACTAATGAAGCTTTCTTT
v_gene: TRBV3-1/TRBV3-2; d_gene: -; abundance: -; j_gene: TRBJ2-2; CDR3aa: CASSQDYRVGGELFF; CDR3nt: TGTGCCAGCAGCCAAGATTACAGGGTTGGGGGGGAGCTGTTTTTT
v_gene: TRBV6-6; d_gene: -; abundance: -; j_gene: TRBJ1-1; CDR3aa: CASIWTAMNTEAFF; CDR3nt: TGTGCCAGCATCTGGACAGCAATGAACACTGAAGCTTTCTTT
v_gene: TRBV7-3; d_gene: -; abundance: -; j_gene: TRBJ2-1; CDR3aa: CASSLSGGLSYNEQFF; CDR3nt: TGTGCCAGCAGCCTCTCGGGGGGCCTGTCCTACAATGAGCAGTTCTTC
v_gene: TRBV28; d_gene: -; abundance: -; j_gene: TRBJ1-1; CDR3aa: CATRTVIEAFF; CDR3nt: TGTGCCACCAGGACAGTGATTGAAGCTTTCTTT
v_gene: TRBV19; d_gene: -; abundance: -; j_gene: TRBJ2-1; CDR3aa: CASSQADNEQFF; CDR3nt: TGTGCCAGTAGCCAGGCCGATAATGAGCAGTTCTTC
v_gene: TRBV5-1; d_gene: -; abundance: -; j_gene: TRBJ1-1; CDR3aa: CASSLDGGANTEAFF; CDR3nt: TGCGCCAGCAGCTTGGACGGGGGAGCGAACACTGAAGCTTTCTTT
v_gene: TRBV27; d_gene: -; abundance: -; j_gene: TRBJ2-3; CDR3aa: CASGARDSRDTQYF; CDR3nt: TGTGCCAGTGGCGCACGGGATTCTCGAGATACGCAGTATTTT
v_gene: TRBV4-2; d_gene: -; abundance: -; j_gene: TRBJ2-3; CDR3aa: CASSQDLGPGLGGRDTQYF; CDR3nt: TGTGCCAGCAGCCAAGATCTTGGCCCAGGACTAGGGGGGCGCGATACGCAGTATTTT
v_gene: TRBV9; d_gene: -; abundance: -; j_gene: TRBJ2-2; CDR3aa: CASSGTANTGELFF; CDR3nt: TGTGCCAGCAGCGGGACAGCGAACACCGGGGAGCTGTTTTTT
v_gene: TRBV6-5; d_gene: TRBD1; abundance: -; j_gene: TRBJ1-2; CDR3aa: CASSYSGQGAQYGYTF; CDR3nt: TGTGCCAGCAGTTACTCTGGACAGGGGGCGCAATATGGCTACACCTTC
v_gene: TRBV3-1/TRBV3-2; d_gene: TRBD1; abundance: few; j_gene: TRBJ1-4; CDR3aa: CASSQRQGVGKLFF; CDR3nt: TGTGCCAGCAGCCAAAGACAGGGTGTTGGAAAACTGTTTTTT
v_gene: TRBV30; d_gene: -; abundance: -; j_gene: TRBJ1-4; CDR3aa: CAWDNRVNEKLFF; CDR3nt: TGTGCCTGGGATAACAGGGTTAATGAAAAACTGTTTTTT
v_gene: TRBV28; d_gene: -; abundance: once; j_gene: TRBJ1-1; CDR3aa: CASRPYYLNTEAFF; CDR3nt: TGTGCCAGCAGGCCATATTACTTGAACACTGAAGCTTTCTTT
v_gene: TRBV5-1; d_gene: -; abundance: -; j_gene: TRBJ2-2; CDR3aa: CASSLAAGLIVTGELFF; CDR3nt: TGCGCCAGCAGCTTGGCGGCGGGGCTGATCGTGACCGGGGAGCTGTTTTTT
v_gene: TRBV2; d_gene: -; abundance: -; j_gene: TRBJ1-1; CDR3aa: CASRFDRVNTEAFF; CDR3nt: TGTGCCAGCAGATTCGACAGAGTGAACACTGAAGCTTTCTTT
v_gene: TRBV4-1; d_gene: -; abundance: -; j_gene: TRBJ2-3; CDR3aa: CASSQYWTTDTQYF; CDR3nt: TGCGCCAGCAGCCAATATTGGACTACAGATACGCAGTATTTT
v_gene: TRBV10-2; d_gene: TRBD1; abundance: -; j_gene: TRBJ1-1; CDR3aa: CASSDPTGSPEAFF; CDR3nt: TGCGCCAGCAGTGATCCGACAGGGAGCCCTGAAGCTTTCTTT
v_gene: TRBV2; d_gene: TRBD2; abundance: -; j_gene: TRBJ2-5; CDR3aa: CASSVLAGVAETQYF; CDR3nt: TGTGCCAGCAGTGTTTTAGCGGGAGTGGCGGAGACCCAGTACTTC
v_gene: TRBV5-1; d_gene: TRBD1; abundance: -; j_gene: TRBJ2-2; CDR3aa: CASTSRTGDSGELFF; CDR3nt: TGCGCCAGCACGTCTAGGACAGGGGACAGCGGGGAGCTGTTTTTT
v_gene: TRBV12-3/TRBV12-4; d_gene: -; abundance: -; j_gene: TRBJ2-7; CDR3aa: CASSDRTYEQYF; CDR3nt: TGTGCCAGCAGCGACAGAACCTACGAGCAGTACTTC
v_gene: TRBV15; d_gene: -; abundance: once; j_gene: TRBJ1-5; CDR3aa: CATSREDRPNQPQHF; CDR3nt: TGTGCCACCAGCAGAGAAGACAGGCCCAATCAGCCCCAGCATTTT
v_gene: TRBV19; d_gene: -; abundance: -; j_gene: TRBJ2-5; CDR3aa: CASSISGMGYLDQETQYF; CDR3nt: TGTGCCAGTAGTATCTCGGGGATGGGGTACCTAGATCAAGAGACCCAGTACTTC
v_gene: TRBV4-1; d_gene: -; abundance: once; j_gene: TRBJ2-2; CDR3aa: CASSQEWWATGELFF; CDR3nt: TGCGCCAGCAGCCAAGAATGGTGGGCCACCGGGGAGCTGTTTTTT
v_gene: TRBV28; d_gene: -; abundance: few; j_gene: TRBJ1-5; CDR3aa: CASSLVAGVGFGSNQPQHF; CDR3nt: TGTGCCAGCAGTTTAGTTGCGGGGGTGGGATTCGGAAGCAATCAGCCCCAGCATTTT
v_gene: TRBV30; d_gene: -; abundance: -; j_gene: TRBJ1-3; CDR3aa: CAWTIQGNTIYF; CDR3nt: TGTGCCTGGACCATACAGGGAAACACCATATATTTT
v_gene: TRBV6-4; d_gene: TRBD1; abundance: -; j_gene: TRBJ2-5; CDR3aa: CASSPSLLQGAGETQYF; CDR3nt: TGTGCCAGCAGCCCTTCTCTACTACAGGGGGCTGGGGAGACCCAGTACTTC
v_gene: TRBV7-9; d_gene: -; abundance: -; j_gene: TRBJ2-1; CDR3aa: CASNRGKNDEQFF; CDR3nt: TGTGCCAGCAACCGGGGAAAGAACGATGAGCAGTTCTTC
v_gene: TRBV6-1; d_gene: TRBD1; abundance: -; j_gene: TRBJ1-4; CDR3aa: CASSDFGTGREKLFF; CDR3nt: TGTGCCAGCAGTGATTTCGGGACAGGGCGTGAAAAACTGTTTTTT
v_gene: TRBV18; d_gene: TRBD1; abundance: -; j_gene: TRBJ1-6; CDR3aa: CASSPGQGQNSPLHF; CDR3nt: TGTGCCAGCTCACCAGGACAGGGACAGAATTCACCCCTCCACTTT
v_gene: TRBV27; d_gene: -; abundance: -; j_gene: TRBJ1-3; CDR3aa: CASSFGRGNTIYF; CDR3nt: TGTGCCAGCAGTTTTGGCAGAGGAAACACCATATATTTT
v_gene: TRBV5-1; d_gene: -; abundance: -; j_gene: TRBJ1-6; CDR3aa: CASSPDWSYNSPLHF; CDR3nt: TGCGCCAGCAGCCCGGACTGGAGTTATAATTCACCCCTCCACTTT
v_gene: TRBV28; d_gene: TRBD1; abundance: -; j_gene: TRBJ2-1; CDR3aa: CASSERTGGKNEQFF; CDR3nt: TGTGCCAGCAGTGAACGGACAGGGGGAAAGAATGAGCAGTTCTTC
v_gene: TRBV5-1; d_gene: -; abundance: -; j_gene: TRBJ1-1; CDR3aa: CASSDDTSGNTEAFF; CDR3nt: TGCGCCAGCAGCGACGACACCTCCGGGAACACTGAAGCTTTCTTT
v_gene: TRBV5-1; d_gene: -; abundance: -; j_gene: TRBJ1-2; CDR3aa: CASSLGTGGYTF; CDR3nt: TGCGCCAGCAGCTTGGGCACGGGGGGCTACACCTTC
v_gene: TRBV28; d_gene: -; abundance: -; j_gene: TRBJ1-2; CDR3aa: CASSLFGQGGGYTF; CDR3nt: TGTGCCAGCAGTTTATTTGGGCAGGGCGGTGGCTACACCTTC
v_gene: TRBV5-1; d_gene: TRBD1; abundance: -; j_gene: TRBJ2-2; CDR3aa: CASSLLTGVTTGELFF; CDR3nt: TGCGCCAGCAGCTTGCTGACAGGGGTTACCACCGGGGAGCTGTTTTTT
v_gene: TRBV3-1/TRBV3-2; d_gene: -; abundance: -; j_gene: TRBJ2-6; CDR3aa: CASSLTSSGANVLTF; CDR3nt: TGTGCCAGCAGCCTGACTTCCTCTGGGGCCAACGTCCTGACTTTC
v_gene: TRBV6-1; d_gene: -; abundance: -; j_gene: TRBJ1-3; CDR3aa: CASSEQGSSGNTIYF; CDR3nt: TGTGCCAGCAGTGAACAGGGTAGCTCTGGAAACACCATATATTTT
v_gene: TRBV5-1; d_gene: -; abundance: -; j_gene: TRBJ2-7; CDR3aa: CASSRGGLGSGHYEQYF; CDR3nt: TGCGCCAGCAGCAGAGGAGGGTTGGGTAGCGGACACTACGAGCAGTACTTC
v_gene: TRBV9; d_gene: TRBD2; abundance: -; j_gene: TRBJ2-3; CDR3aa: CASSVVGRAYTDTQYF; CDR3nt: TGTGCCAGCAGCGTAGTAGGGAGGGCCTACACAGATACGCAGTATTTT
v_gene: TRBV28; d_gene: -; abundance: -; j_gene: TRBJ2-7; CDR3aa: CASSSSAGGDYEQYF; CDR3nt: TGTGCCAGCAGTAGTTCAGCGGGCGGGGACTACGAGCAGTACTTC
v_gene: TRBV5-1; d_gene: -; abundance: -; j_gene: TRBJ2-5; CDR3aa: CASSLSQPRETQYF; CDR3nt: TGCGCCAGCAGCTTAAGCCAACCTCGGGAGACCCAGTACTTC
v_gene: TRBV6-5; d_gene: -; abundance: -; j_gene: TRBJ2-7; CDR3aa: CGSNLRGEYEQYF; CDR3nt: TGTGGCAGCAACCTCAGGGGGGAATACGAGCAGTACTTC
v_gene: TRBV3-1/TRBV3-2; d_gene: -; abundance: -; j_gene: TRBJ2-7; CDR3aa: CASSPGATLSVAYEQYF; CDR3nt: TGTGCCAGCAGCCCGGGAGCCACCCTTAGTGTGGCCTACGAGCAGTACTTC
v_gene: TRBV11-1; d_gene: TRBD1; abundance: -; j_gene: TRBJ2-1; CDR3aa: CASSARQGGGFIEQFF; CDR3nt: TGTGCCAGCAGCGCCCGACAGGGGGGTGGATTTATTGAGCAGTTCTTC
v_gene: TRBV19; d_gene: -; abundance: -; j_gene: TRBJ2-2; CDR3aa: CASSNRAAGELFF; CDR3nt: TGTGCCAGTAGTAACAGGGCCGCCGGGGAGCTGTTTTTT
v_gene: TRBV4-1; d_gene: -; abundance: -; j_gene: TRBJ2-1; CDR3aa: CASSQGPSDDEQFF; CDR3nt: TGCGCCAGCAGCCAAGGGCCTAGCGACGATGAGCAGTTCTTC
v_gene: TRBV7-9; d_gene: -; abundance: -; j_gene: TRBJ2-7; CDR3aa: CASSPIGGKKTYEQYF; CDR3nt: TGTGCCAGCAGCCCCATCGGGGGAAAGAAGACCTACGAGCAGTACTTC